The present entry profiles one T cell receptor beta chain with its context. This specimen belongs to a study of T cells in Graves' hyperthyroidism and ophthalmopathy. Trimming took off 1 base at V and 5 bases at J, with 7 bases between the two ends. Looked up from germline, CDR1 is DFQATT and CDR2 is SNEGSKA (reference sequence). CDR3 length equals 12 residues. Amplification of TCR beta CDR3 regions was performed using RNA transcripts as template. TCR CDR3 regions were first amplified by RT-PCR with HTBI primers. One entry per CDR3 protein results from TCRdb running MiXCR on the multiplex PCR reads. The table shows about 760,000 distinct CDR3 sequences, with roughly a third occurring only once.

This receptor was taken from a woman in her thirties or forties with Graves' hyperthyroidism. Sequencing was carried out using blood. The chain joins TRBV20-1 to TRBJ2-3, with TRBD1 as a possible D gene (6 bases). The CDR3 nucleotides are TGCAGTGCTAGAGTCAGGGGAGATACGCAGTATTTT. The encoded protein is CSARVRGDTQYF.